One sample yielded the 10 T cell receptor beta chains listed below, sequenced in a study of shared clonotypes between healthy human individuals. Produced via immunoSEQ multiplex PCR; TCRdb's table is partial and in-frame only. The sample records over a million clones, about 80% being singletons. The sequenced sample consisted of memory CD4+ T cells sorted from blood. Subset: CD45RA-negative fraction. The receptors derive from a man between 18 and 29 years old in good health.

The V call is TRBV7-9, the J call TRBJ2-1; D is unresolved. This CDR3 has 15 amino acids. V gave up 1 base and J gave up 0 bases, with 7 bases separating them. Germline loops: CDR1 SEHNR, CDR2 FQNEAQ (reference sequence). The CDR3 nucleotides are TGTGCCAGCAGCTTAGGGGAACCCTCCTACAATGAGCAGTTCTTC. This codes for CASSLGEPSYNEQFF.

This chain uses TRBV11-2 with TRBJ1-5; D is undetermined. CDR1 and CDR2 (germline): SGHAT, FQNNGV. The CDR3 extends over 14 amino acids. Deletions cut 3 bases from V and 7 bases from J, with 13 bases between. The CDR3 here is CASSFSQMGQPQHF. DNA of the CDR3: TGTGCCAGCAGCTTTTCCCAGATGGGGCAGCCCCAGCATTTT.

The sample holds a few counts of this clone. CDR3 coding DNA: TGTGCCAGCAGAACAGGGGGCACCAACTATGGCTACACCTTC. Its protein is CASRTGGTNYGYTF. V is TRBV6-6 and J is TRBJ1-2, with 9 bases that match TRBD1. The CDR3 has 14 amino acids. J was trimmed by 2 bases and V by 6 bases; bases with no gene match: 4. Germline loops: CDR1 MNHNY, CDR2 SVGAGI (reference sequence).

The rearrangement links TRBV7-2 to TRBJ2-3; possibly TRBD1 for D (6 bases). CDR3 length: 14 amino acids. The germline V gene has CDR1 SGHTA and CDR2 FQGNSA. Trimming stripped 5 bases from V and 6 bases from J, with 15 bases between. DNA for the CDR3: TGTGCCAGCAGCGCCCAGACAGGATCCGATACGCAGTATTTT. Translated: CASSAQTGSDTQYF. Full variable domain (missing parts from reference TRBV7-2 and TRBJ2-3): GAGVSQSPSNKVTEKGKDVELRCDPISGHTALYWYRQSLGQGLEFLIYFQGNSAPDKSGLPSDRFSAERTGGSVSTLTIQRTQQEDSAVYLCASSAQTGSDTQYFGPGTRLTVL.

V gene TRBV4-1 combines with J gene TRBJ2-1; 7 bases fit TRBD2. The CDR3 spans 18 residues. Germline V gene data show CDR1 as MGHRA and CDR2 as YSYEKL. V shed 0 bases, J shed 6 bases, and the junction held 14 bases outside the gene matches. The CDR3 here is CASSQETGLVRMRNEQFF. The CDR3 DNA sequence: TGCGCCAGCAGCCAAGAAACCGGACTAGTTAGGATGCGCAATGAGCAGTTCTTC.

This clone was seen a few times. This CDR3 is CASSDGYGQQGSTDTQYF. In DNA form, the CDR3 reads TGTGCCAGCAGTGATGGGTATGGACAACAGGGGAGCACAGATACGCAGTATTTT. The chain combines TRBV2 with TRBJ2-3; 7 nucleotides match TRBD1. CDR1 and CDR2 (germline): SNHLY, FYNNEI. This CDR3 spans 18 amino acids. V lost 3 bases, J lost 0 bases, and 12 bases stayed unmatched. Together with reference TRBV2 and TRBJ2-3, the CDR3 gives the full variable domain: EPEVTQTPSHQVTQMGQEVILRCVPISNHLYFYWYRQILGQKVEFLVSFYNNEISEKSEIFDDQFSVERPDGSNFTLKIRSTKLEDSAMYFCASSDGYGQQGSTDTQYFGPGTRLTVL.

V usage is TRBV7-9 and J usage is TRBJ1-4; 8 nucleotides align to TRBD1. From germline, CDR1 is SEHNR and CDR2 FQNEAQ (reference sequence). The CDR3 loop spans 16 amino acids. V lost 2 bases and J lost 0; bases outside the gene matches: 2. CDR3 in amino acids: CASSLQGASTNEKLFF. For the CDR3, the DNA is TGTGCCAGCAGCTTACAGGGGGCTTCAACTAATGAAAAACTGTTTTTT.

The chain couples TRBV6-1 to TRBJ1-4; 8 bases line up with TRBD1. This CDR3 region has 15 residues. J was trimmed by 1 base and V by 3 bases; bases with no gene match: 1. Germline CDR1 is MNHNS and CDR2 is SASEGT. The CDR3 sequence: CASSDDRGTNEKLFF. The CDR3 DNA follows: TGTGCCAGCAGTGACGACAGGGGAACTAATGAAAAACTGTTTTTT.

The chain combines TRBV29-1 with TRBJ1-2; D unresolved. CDR1 SQVTM and CDR2 ANQGSEA come from the germline V gene. Trimming removed 5 bases at V and 4 bases at J, with 11 bases between. The CDR3 length is 12 residues. The CDR3 nucleotides are TGCAGCGTTTGGGCAGGAACCTATGGCTACACCTTC. This translates into CSVWAGTYGYTF.

A note on this clone: The same CDR3 also results from other DNA sequences found in this sample. The gene calls are TRBV6-1 and TRBJ2-5; perhaps TRBD1 as D (5 bases). Germline V CDR1 and CDR2: MNHNS, SASEGT. V gave up 3 bases and J gave up 3 bases, with 14 bases separating them. The CDR3 is made up of 15 amino acids. This chain's CDR3 is CASSEGRSREETQYF. CDR3 sequence (DNA): TGTGCCAGCAGTGAGGGGCGGTCCAGAGAAGAGACCCAGTACTTC.